These T cell receptor beta chains were read from a single sample in a study of T-cell memory formation after mild COVID-19. TCRdb itself ran the 5' RACE reads through MiXCR, one entry per CDR3 protein. The table lists around 47,000 distinct CDR3 sequences, 8% to 10% of them singletons. Source material: PBMCs or a T cell subset sorted from them (not recorded which). The receptors shown here come from an adult woman who had mild COVID-19 (a few samples of this study predate the infection). Cell type and time point are not known. Both conserved end residues are part of each CDR3. Each record gives: clone size, D gene, J gene, V gene, CDR3 DNA, CDR3 protein. D genes are given only for firm matches. Expanded clones get a size class; other rows say once, few or many, or leave the size out.

abundance: many; d_gene: TRBD2; j_gene: TRBJ2-7; v_gene: TRBV4-2; CDR3nt: TGTGCCAGCAGCCTGCCGGGGGGAGAGTACGAGCAGTACTTC; CDR3aa: CASSLPGGEYEQYF
abundance: few; d_gene: TRBD2; j_gene: TRBJ2-1; v_gene: TRBV12-3/TRBV12-4; CDR3nt: TGTGCCAGCAGTCTACTCTCCAGCGGGACCTACAATGAGCAGTTCTTC; CDR3aa: CASSLLSSGTYNEQFF
abundance: NA; d_gene: NA; j_gene: TRBJ2-7; v_gene: TRBV7-9; CDR3nt: TGTGCCAGCAGCTTAGCGCTAGGGGAAAGAGAGCAGTACTTC; CDR3aa: CASSLALGEREQYF
abundance: many; d_gene: NA; j_gene: TRBJ1-5; v_gene: TRBV7-8; CDR3nt: TGTGCCAGCAGCGCGATATCGAATAGCAATCAGCCCCAGCATTTT; CDR3aa: CASSAISNSNQPQHF
abundance: few; d_gene: TRBD1; j_gene: TRBJ1-5; v_gene: TRBV6-2/TRBV6-3; CDR3nt: TGTGCCAGCAGAATTGAGGACAGGGCTGGCAATCAGCCCCAGCATTTT; CDR3aa: CASRIEDRAGNQPQHF
abundance: NA; d_gene: NA; j_gene: TRBJ1-1; v_gene: TRBV2; CDR3nt: TGTGCCAGCAGTGACGGGTGGAAGAACACTGAAGCTTTCTTT; CDR3aa: CASSDGWKNTEAFF
abundance: few; d_gene: NA; j_gene: TRBJ2-7; v_gene: TRBV11-2; CDR3nt: TGTGCCAGCAGCTTCGGACCCTCCTACGAGCAGTACTTC; CDR3aa: CASSFGPSYEQYF
abundance: many; d_gene: TRBD1; j_gene: TRBJ1-1; v_gene: TRBV20-1; CDR3nt: TGCAGTGGTGGTGTACCGGGACAGGGTGTCGCTTTCTTT; CDR3aa: CSGGVPGQGVAFF
abundance: few; d_gene: NA; j_gene: TRBJ2-5; v_gene: TRBV30; CDR3nt: TGTGCCTGGAAAGTGTCAGGTTATTGGGAGACCCAGTACTTC; CDR3aa: CAWKVSGYWETQYF
abundance: few; d_gene: TRBD1; j_gene: TRBJ2-7; v_gene: TRBV20-1; CDR3nt: TGCAGTGCTGAAGACTGGACAGGGAGCTACGAGCAGTACTTC; CDR3aa: CSAEDWTGSYEQYF
abundance: few; d_gene: TRBD2; j_gene: TRBJ2-7; v_gene: TRBV12-3/TRBV12-4; CDR3nt: TGTGCCAGCAGTTTTGGGGGCGGGGGGAGCTCCTACGAGCAGTACTTC; CDR3aa: CASSFGGGGSSYEQYF
abundance: many; d_gene: TRBD1; j_gene: TRBJ1-1; v_gene: TRBV4-2; CDR3nt: TGTGCCAGCAGCCAAGAGTCAGGGGGCTTGAACACTGAAGCTTTCTTT; CDR3aa: CASSQESGGLNTEAFF
abundance: NA; d_gene: TRBD2; j_gene: TRBJ2-1; v_gene: TRBV7-2; CDR3nt: TGTGCCAGCAGCCCAGGGACTAGCGGGAGCGGCAATGAGCAGTTCTTC; CDR3aa: CASSPGTSGSGNEQFF
abundance: NA; d_gene: TRBD2; j_gene: TRBJ2-1; v_gene: TRBV6-5; CDR3nt: TGTGCCAGCAGTCAACTAGCGGGGGGCCTTAGCTCCTACAATGAGCAGTTCTTC; CDR3aa: CASSQLAGGLSSYNEQFF
abundance: many; d_gene: NA; j_gene: TRBJ2-7; v_gene: TRBV5-1; CDR3nt: TGCGCCAGCAGCTGGTCAAGGGACGAACGGAGGTACGAGCAGTACTTC; CDR3aa: CASSWSRDERRYEQYF
abundance: few; d_gene: NA; j_gene: TRBJ1-2; v_gene: TRBV29-1; CDR3nt: TGCAGCGTTGAGCCCACAGGGACCAGCTATGGCTACACCTTC; CDR3aa: CSVEPTGTSYGYTF
abundance: many; d_gene: NA; j_gene: TRBJ2-4; v_gene: TRBV21-1; CDR3nt: TGTGCCAGCAGCAAATCCGGGGTCGGACTAGCGGGAATAAGGGCCAAAAACATTCAGTACTTC; CDR3aa: CASSKSGVGLAGIRAKNIQYF
abundance: NA; d_gene: TRBD2; j_gene: TRBJ2-5; v_gene: TRBV30; CDR3nt: TGTGCCTGGAGTGGCCTAGCGGGGGGGGCCCAAGAGACCCAGTACTTC; CDR3aa: CAWSGLAGGAQETQYF
abundance: NA; d_gene: TRBD1; j_gene: TRBJ2-3; v_gene: TRBV5-6; CDR3nt: TGTGCCAGCAGCTTTGGGACAGGGGTCAGCACAGATACGCAGTATTTT; CDR3aa: CASSFGTGVSTDTQYF
abundance: NA; d_gene: NA; j_gene: TRBJ1-5; v_gene: TRBV20-1; CDR3nt: TGCAGTGCCATGGAGGGGGGCAGGTATAGCAATCAGCCCCAGCATTTT; CDR3aa: CSAMEGGRYSNQPQHF
abundance: NA; d_gene: TRBD1; j_gene: TRBJ2-1; v_gene: TRBV29-1; CDR3nt: TGCAGCGTTGAGCAGGGGGCACGAGAGCAGTTCTTC; CDR3aa: CSVEQGAREQFF
abundance: NA; d_gene: TRBD1; j_gene: TRBJ2-1; v_gene: TRBV30; CDR3nt: TGTGCCTGGAGTGTACTCGGCAGGGGGTCGAGGTTCTTC; CDR3aa: CAWSVLGRGSRFF
abundance: many; d_gene: NA; j_gene: TRBJ2-2; v_gene: TRBV12-3/TRBV12-4; CDR3nt: TGTGCCAGCACCTTCGGGTCCGGGGAGCTGTTTTTT; CDR3aa: CASTFGSGELFF
abundance: NA; d_gene: NA; j_gene: TRBJ2-5; v_gene: TRBV5-1; CDR3nt: TGCGCCAGCAGCTTGGCGCCAGTTGGGGAGCTCGAGACCCAGTACTTC; CDR3aa: CASSLAPVGELETQYF
abundance: many; d_gene: NA; j_gene: TRBJ2-1; v_gene: TRBV12-3/TRBV12-4; CDR3nt: TGTGCCAGCAGCCCTGATCTGGACTCCGGTGAGCAGTTCTTC; CDR3aa: CASSPDLDSGEQFF
abundance: many; d_gene: NA; j_gene: TRBJ2-7; v_gene: TRBV25-1; CDR3nt: TGTGCCAGCAGTGATCCCGGACAGACCACCTACGAGCAGTACTTC; CDR3aa: CASSDPGQTTYEQYF
abundance: few; d_gene: NA; j_gene: TRBJ2-3; v_gene: TRBV5-1; CDR3nt: TGCGCCAGCAGCGCAGCTGACAGCGGGTTAGATACGCAGTATTTT; CDR3aa: CASSAADSGLDTQYF
abundance: few; d_gene: NA; j_gene: TRBJ2-3; v_gene: TRBV9; CDR3nt: TGTGCCAGCAGCGTAGCAAGCGGTAGCACAGATACGCAGTATTTT; CDR3aa: CASSVASGSTDTQYF
abundance: many; d_gene: TRBD2; j_gene: TRBJ2-7; v_gene: TRBV10-2; CDR3nt: TGCGCCAGCATGCCCGGGACTAGCGGGAGTCGGGGGCAGTACTTC; CDR3aa: CASMPGTSGSRGQYF
abundance: few; d_gene: NA; j_gene: TRBJ1-1; v_gene: TRBV13; CDR3nt: TGTGCCAGCAGTTCCAGGGGAAACACTGAAGCTTTCTTT; CDR3aa: CASSSRGNTEAFF
abundance: NA; d_gene: TRBD1; j_gene: TRBJ1-2; v_gene: TRBV29-1; CDR3nt: TGCAGCGTTGAGTCTGGACAGGGGATTACTAACTATGGCTACACCTTC; CDR3aa: CSVESGQGITNYGYTF
abundance: NA; d_gene: NA; j_gene: TRBJ2-1; v_gene: TRBV3-1; CDR3nt: TGTGCCAGCAGCCAAGGGTTCAATGAGCAGTTCTTC; CDR3aa: CASSQGFNEQFF
abundance: many; d_gene: NA; j_gene: TRBJ2-1; v_gene: TRBV20-1; CDR3nt: TGCAGTGCTAGTGATATCTTCGGGACACGTGTGGGAAATGAGCAGTTCTTC; CDR3aa: CSASDIFGTRVGNEQFF
abundance: few; d_gene: NA; j_gene: TRBJ2-1; v_gene: TRBV7-8; CDR3nt: TGTGCCAGCAGCTTAGGTCGGGGTATCTTGAATGAGCAGTTCTTC; CDR3aa: CASSLGRGILNEQFF
abundance: many; d_gene: NA; j_gene: TRBJ2-4; v_gene: TRBV20-1; CDR3nt: TGCAGTGCCCCGGGCCCTACGAGGGGCAAAAACATTCAGTACTTC; CDR3aa: CSAPGPTRGKNIQYF
abundance: few; d_gene: NA; j_gene: TRBJ1-4; v_gene: TRBV6-1; CDR3nt: TGTGCCAGCAGTGAAGCGGAGGGAACTAATGAAAAACTGTTTTTT; CDR3aa: CASSEAEGTNEKLFF
abundance: few; d_gene: TRBD2; j_gene: TRBJ2-2; v_gene: TRBV13; CDR3nt: TGTGCCAGCAGCTGGACTAGCGGGAGGGTCGCGAACACCGGGGAGCTGTTTTTT; CDR3aa: CASSWTSGRVANTGELFF
abundance: NA; d_gene: NA; j_gene: TRBJ2-1; v_gene: TRBV6-6; CDR3nt: TGTGCCAGCAGTTTTAGCGAGAATGAGCAGTTCTTC; CDR3aa: CASSFSENEQFF
abundance: NA; d_gene: NA; j_gene: TRBJ1-2; v_gene: TRBV23-1; CDR3nt: TGCGCCAGCAAGCACGGACAGTGCCCTACCTATGGCTACACCTTC; CDR3aa: CASKHGQCPTYGYTF
abundance: NA; d_gene: TRBD1; j_gene: TRBJ1-6; v_gene: TRBV7-2; CDR3nt: TGTGCCAGCAGCTCCCAGGGACAGTCTAATTCACCCCTCCACTTT; CDR3aa: CASSSQGQSNSPLHF
abundance: many; d_gene: NA; j_gene: TRBJ2-1; v_gene: TRBV4-2; CDR3nt: TGTGCCAGCAGCCAGATCCCCAATGAGCAGTTCTTC; CDR3aa: CASSQIPNEQFF
abundance: NA; d_gene: TRBD1; j_gene: TRBJ2-1; v_gene: TRBV4-1; CDR3nt: TGCGCCAGCTGCCAAGTGCCAGGGGGTTTCAATGAGCAGTTCTTC; CDR3aa: CASCQVPGGFNEQFF
abundance: once; d_gene: NA; j_gene: TRBJ2-5; v_gene: TRBV6-5; CDR3nt: TGTGCCAGCAGTTCCCCAGGGGAAGAGACCCAGTACTTC; CDR3aa: CASSSPGEETQYF
abundance: many; d_gene: NA; j_gene: TRBJ2-5; v_gene: TRBV3-1; CDR3nt: TGTGCCAGCAGCGGTGGGACTGTGATGTTCGAGACCCAGTACTTC; CDR3aa: CASSGGTVMFETQYF
abundance: few; d_gene: TRBD2; j_gene: TRBJ2-7; v_gene: TRBV11-1; CDR3nt: TGTGCCAGCACCGGACTAGCGGGATCCTCCTACGAGCAGTACTTC; CDR3aa: CASTGLAGSSYEQYF